This section outlines one T cell receptor (beta chain) sequence together with its context. Its antigen is undetermined. Libraries were prepared by immunoSEQ multiplex PCR; TCRdb keeps only in-frame clonotypes and omits some of them. In the table there are some 110,000 clones, 80% to 90% of which are singletons. The data originate from a study of T cell responses to AZD1222 COVID-19 vaccine. Study-wide results and limits: Repertoires were obtained only post-peak T cell response. Spike-specific TCR depth and breadth grew after two AZD1222 doses.

The CDR3 has 14 residues. Germline V gene data show CDR1 as LNHDA and CDR2 as SQIVND (reference sequence). Trimming cost V 6 bases and J 2 bases, with 12 bases left between them. The rearrangement uses TRBV19 and TRBJ2-3; possibly TRBD2 for D (6 bases). This specimen consisted of peripheral blood, obtained on day 0 of MenACWY control vaccination. This sequence was found in an adult in good health. The chain's CDR3 is CASSWEAITDTQYF. As DNA, the CDR3 is TGTGCCAGTAGCTGGGAGGCTATCACAGATACGCAGTATTTT.